One sample yielded the 18 T cell receptor beta chains listed below, sequenced in a study of persistence of HIV-infected CD4 T cells. The libraries were made with immunoSEQ version 4 in survey mode. TCRdb's table, derived via immunoSEQ multiplex PCR, lists solely in-frame clones and lacks some. In the table there are 40,000 to 55,000 clones, 90% of which are singletons. For these receptors, no antigen is known. Anti-CD3/anti-CD28 beads served as a nonspecific positive control stimulus. Sorting selected CD4+ T cells upregulating both CD40 ligand and CD69. The sequenced sample was CD4+ T cells sorted from PBMCs after approximately 19-hour stimulation, obtained from a patient who received antiretroviral therapy. These receptors all stem from an adult woman with HIV who was CMV-seropositive.

The rearrangement links TRBV7-6 to TRBJ2-1; TRBD2 matches at 9 bases. V was clipped by 1 base and J by 7 bases; unmatched bases: 17. Germline values: CDR1 SGHVS, CDR2 FNYEAQ. The CDR3 is 19 residues long. This CDR3 reads CASSLEAGGVRGVRNEQFF. In DNA form, the CDR3 reads TGTGCCAGCAGCTTAGAAGCGGGAGGTGTTCGTGGGGTTCGAAATGAGCAGTTCTTC.

The chain carries TRBV30 and TRBJ1-2, with 10 bases lining up with TRBD1. CDR1 and CDR2 (germline): GTSNPN, SVGIG (reference sequence). Germline trimming cut 2 bases from V and 0 bases from J; bases unmatched to any gene: 6. The CDR3 has 16 residues. CDR3 sequence: CAWSWTGGVANYGYTF. As DNA, the CDR3 is TGTGCCTGGAGTTGGACAGGGGGAGTAGCTAACTATGGCTACACCTTC.

This chain connects TRBV19 to TRBJ1-5; 8 bases agree with TRBD1. This CDR3 is built from 14 residues. Trimming took 7 bases from V and 2 from J; bases not matched to a gene: 4. Germline V gene data show CDR1 as LNHDA and CDR2 as SQIVND (reference sequence). CDR3 amino acids: CASTLTGGNQPQHF. The CDR3 nucleotides read TGTGCCAGTACCCTGACAGGGGGCAATCAGCCCCAGCATTTT.

The chain carries TRBV27 and TRBJ2-2; D uncertain. Germline V gives CDR1 MNHEY, CDR2 SMNVEV (reference sequence). Deletions cut 5 bases from V and 4 bases from J, with 14 bases between. This CDR3 spans 15 amino acids. The CDR3 loop is CASSNLPGGTGELFF. CDR3 in DNA: TGTGCCAGCAGTAACCTCCCCGGCGGCACCGGGGAGCTGTTTTTT.

CDR3 in amino acids: CASSVEGNYGYTF. Here the CDR3 DNA reads TGTGCCAGCAGCGTAGAGGGGAACTATGGCTACACCTTC. V and J are TRBV9 and TRBJ1-2; tentatively, D is TRBD1 (5 bases). V lost 0 bases, J lost 2 bases, and 5 bases lay in between. The CDR3 sequence is 13 residues long. Germline assignment: CDR1 SGDLS and CDR2 YYNGEE.

The rearrangement joins TRBV7-2 to TRBJ2-1; 7 positions agree with TRBD1. Germline CDR1 and CDR2: SGHTA and FQGNSA. V trimming: 4 bases; J trimming: 7 bases; junction bases outside the gene matches: 13. The CDR3 totals 16 residues. The CDR3 bases are TGTGCCAGCAGCTGGGCGAAGGGGGCAGGGGCAAATGAGCAGTTCTTC. Translating gives CASSWAKGAGANEQFF.

A single count supports this clone. The chain joins TRBV2 to TRBJ2-2, with D hard to call. V was pared by 8 bases and J by 1 base, with 11 bases between. The CDR3 loop spans 14 amino acids. CDR1 and CDR2 (germline): SNHLY, FYNNEI. CDR3 nucleotides: TGTGCCAGCCTTGGTTTGGAGAACACCGGGGAGCTGTTTTTT. Its translation is CASLGLENTGELFF.

A single count supports this clone. This rearrangement joins TRBV4-3 to TRBJ2-7, with no clear D. V lost 1 base to trimming and J lost 5 bases, with 12 bases between them. CDR1 is LGHNA and CDR2 is YSLEER in the germline V gene. The CDR3 loop spans 14 amino acids. The CDR3 DNA sequence: TGCGCCAGCAGCCAAGTCGTCAGCCGGCACGAGCAGTACTTC. It encodes CASSQVVSRHEQYF.

The genes are TRBV2 and TRBJ2-3, with 10 positions matching TRBD1. V shed 6 bases, J shed 0 bases, and the junction held 3 bases outside the gene matches. The CDR3 has 15 residues. CDR1 SNHLY and CDR2 FYNNEI come from the germline V gene. In DNA form, the CDR3 reads TGTGCCAGCAGAGGGGACAGGGGAAGCACAGATACGCAGTATTTT. It specifies CASRGDRGSTDTQYF.

This sequence joins TRBV19 and TRBJ2-7; D is undetermined. The CDR3 totals 13 residues. Trimming shortened V by 6 bases and J by 4 bases, and 13 bases separated the two germline ends. Germline-derived CDR1 and CDR2 are LNHDA and SQIVND (reference sequence). The CDR3 here is CASSGVSGYEQYF. Here the CDR3 DNA reads TGTGCCAGTAGCGGAGTCTCAGGTTACGAGCAGTACTTC. The full variable domain, rest sourced from reference TRBV19 and TRBJ2-7, is DGGITQSPKYLFRKEGQNVTLSCEQNLNHDAMYWYRQDPGQGLRLIYYSQIVNDFQKGDIAEGYSVSREKKESFPLTVTSAQKNPTAFYLCASSGVSGYEQYFGPGTRLTVT.

This chain connects TRBV9 to TRBJ2-5; 7 bases match TRBD1. After removal of 10 bases from V and 0 bases from J, the junction contained 3 bases not matched to a gene. Germline CDR1 SGDLS, CDR2 YYNGEE. The CDR3 sequence is 12 residues long. The CDR3 region has the DNA TGTGCCCGTGGACAGGACCAAGAGACCCAGTACTTC. Translating it yields CARGQDQETQYF.

The chain links TRBV5-4 to TRBJ2-5; TRBD2 might be the D (5 bases). V lost 1 base, J lost 1 base, and 8 bases lay in between. This CDR3 region has 14 residues. From germline, CDR1 is SGHNT and CDR2 YYREEE (reference sequence). The CDR3 spells CASSLPAVQETQYF. The CDR3 DNA reads TGTGCCAGCAGCTTGCCAGCGGTCCAAGAGACCCAGTACTTC.

The chain combines TRBV11-3 with TRBJ1-1; D may be TRBD1 (6 bases). Germline lookup yields CDR1 SGHNT and CDR2 YENEEA. Trimming removed 4 bases at V and 4 bases at J, with 13 bases between. This CDR3 has 14 residues. In DNA, the CDR3 is TGTGCCAGCAGCTATAGGGGGGGTACCACTGAAGCTTTCTTT. Protein sequence: CASSYRGGTTEAFF.

V is TRBV28 and J is TRBJ2-3; 7 nucleotides line up with TRBD1. The V gene's germline CDR1 is MDHEN and CDR2 SYDVKM. The junction had 5 bases not matched to a gene; V was cut back by 4 bases and J by 1 base. The CDR3 runs 15 residues. The CDR3 is CASSWSGQRTDTQYF. CDR3 DNA: TGTGCCAGCAGTTGGTCGGGACAGCGCACAGATACGCAGTATTTT.

The chain recombines TRBV3-1 (or the pseudogene TRBV3-2) with TRBJ1-1; D is uncertain. This CDR3 has 14 residues. Trimming took off 0 bases at V and 8 bases at J, with 13 bases between the two ends. The germline gives CDR1 LGHDT, CDR2 YNNKEL (reference sequence). This CDR3 reads CASSQDGATFEAFF. As DNA, the CDR3 is TGTGCCAGCAGCCAAGATGGAGCAACTTTCGAAGCTTTCTTT.

The chain combines TRBV4-1 with TRBJ2-5; D is unresolved. Germline V gene data show CDR1 as MGHRA and CDR2 as YSYEKL. The ends were cut back, 0 bases at V and 5 bases at J, with 13 bases in the middle. The CDR3 consists of 15 residues. The CDR3, as DNA: TGCGCCAGCAGCCAAGATCTCCAGCAATGGGAGACCCAGTACTTC. Residues: CASSQDLQQWETQYF.

The DNA for the CDR3 is TGTGCCAGCAGCTTGGGGGGCGGTTTCGAGGGGAACATTCAGTACTTC. It specifies CASSLGGGFEGNIQYF. The chain recombines TRBV5-5 with TRBJ2-4; the D call may be TRBD1 or TRBD2 (5 bases each). The CDR3 is made up of 16 amino acids. The V end lost 0 bases, the J end lost 7 bases, and 17 bases lay between the germline ends. The germline V gene has CDR1 SGHKS and CDR2 YYEKEE (reference sequence).

This chain links TRBV11-1 with TRBJ2-2; a weak D match, TRBD1 (6 bases). V was shortened by 5 bases and J by 6 bases, with 13 bases between the two germline ends. The CDR3 is made up of 14 amino acids. Germline-derived CDR1 and CDR2 are SGHAT and FQDESV (reference sequence). In nucleotides, the CDR3 is TGTGCCAGCAGCCCGGACAGTGTCTCCGGGGAGCTGTTTTTT. Translating gives CASSPDSVSGELFF.